This TCR beta chain was found in a study of breast tumors, draining lymph nodes, adjacent tissues. Study-level points and caveats: Tumor T cell lymph node origin was a supported hypothesis, not proven.

V gave up 6 bases and J gave up 4 bases; unmatched junction bases: 8. The CDR3 consists of 15 residues. Germline V CDR1 and CDR2: MNHNS, SASEGT. Of note for this clonotype: The antigen is undetermined.

One entry per CDR3 protein results from TCRdb running MiXCR on the multiplex PCR reads. The sample has under 75,000 distinct CDR3 sequences, 45% to 65% seen once. The source material was breast tumor tissue. The chain uses TRBV6-1 and TRBJ2-2; TRBD1 agrees at 7 bases. The TCR was taken from a female donor with breast cancer. Some clones in this sample may be carry-over from other donors' samples. The CDR3 region is CASRTGQRITGELFF. For the CDR3, the DNA is TGTGCCAGCAGGACGGGACAGCGAATCACCGGGGAGCTGTTTTTT.